The source of this TCR beta chain is a study of vaccination effects on CD4 cells after COVID-19. To note about this clone: Its cognate antigen is unknown.

Antigen-specific CD4+ T cells expanded by the ViraFEST assay with viral peptide pools were then sequenced. Culture lasted approximately 10 days before CD4+ T cell isolation. Of the BNT162b2 and mRNA-1273 vaccines, participants received two doses of one or the other. Sequencing used immunoSEQ multiplex PCR; TCRdb keeps in-frame clones, though not all of them. The repertoire holds approximately 30,000 clones, with around 80% as singletons. Per germline, CDR1 SGHRS and CDR2 YFSETQ. J was trimmed by 4 bases and V by 0 bases; bases with no gene match: 5. CDR3 length equals 15 residues. The source was CD4+ T cells from PBMCs cultured with HCoV-NL63 spike peptides, collected after COVID-19 vaccination. This chain links TRBV5-1 with TRBJ2-3; TRBD1 matches 7 bases. This sequence originates from a human donor who received a COVID-19 vaccine. Some clones in this sample may be carry-over from other donors' samples. This CDR3 reads CASSLGRQGADTQYF. The CDR3 nucleotides are TGCGCCAGCAGCTTGGGTCGCCAGGGGGCAGATACGCAGTATTTT.